Following are 8 T cell receptor beta chains from one sample sequenced in a study of CD4 T cells in relation to SARS-CoV-2 and coronaviruses. Their target antigens are unknown. Unexposed donor CD4+ T cells date from about 2011-2019, before the COVID-19 pandemic. The cells were cultured for about ten days before CD4+ T cells were isolated. Only in-frame clones appear in the TCRdb table, and some are missing; sequencing was by immunoSEQ multiplex PCR. Of 20,000 or so clones in the sample, 70% to 90% are singletons; the top ten hold about 10%. The sequenced sample was CD4+ T cells from PBMCs, cultured in vitro. The receptors originated from a human donor in good health.

This sequence joins TRBV5-1 and TRBJ2-5, with D possibly TRBD2 on 5 matching bases. Germline CDR1 and CDR2: SGHRS and YFSETQ. The germline V and J ends were trimmed by 4 bases and 1 base, with 14 bases remaining between them. The CDR3 loop spans 15 amino acids. The CDR3 is CASSNRAAGQETQYF. As DNA, the CDR3 is TGCGCCAGCAGCAACAGAGCCGCGGGCCAAGAGACCCAGTACTTC.

The chain recombines TRBV5-1 with TRBJ1-1, with D unresolved. Trimming took off 6 bases at V and 3 bases at J, with 6 bases between the two ends. CDR3 length: 11 residues. Germline V gene sequence: CDR1 SGHRS, CDR2 YFSETQ. CDR3 region: CASMADTEAFF. In nucleotides, the CDR3 is TGCGCCAGCATGGCGGACACTGAAGCTTTCTTT.

The chain couples TRBV5-1 to TRBJ1-2; 7 bases agree with TRBD1. Unmatched junction bases numbered 6, after V lost 4 bases and J lost 6 bases. CDR1 and CDR2 (germline): SGHRS, YFSETQ. The CDR3 length is 13 residues. As DNA, the CDR3 is TGCGCCAGCAGCAGGACAGGAAACAATGGCTACACCTTC. Its protein is CASSRTGNNGYTF.

CDR3 in amino acids: CASSVGLVGNTGELFF. The DNA of the CDR3 is TGTGCCAGCAGCGTAGGTCTAGTGGGGAACACCGGGGAGCTGTTTTTT. The V call is TRBV9, the J call TRBJ2-2, with unresolved D. The V gene's germline CDR1 is SGDLS and CDR2 YYNGEE. Trimming shortened V by 0 bases and J by 1 base, and 10 bases separated the two germline ends. The length of the CDR3 is 16 residues. Full variable domain (missing parts from reference TRBV9 and TRBJ2-2): DSGVTQTPKHLITATGQRVTLRCSPRSGDLSVYWYQQSLDQGLQFLIQYYNGEERAKGNILERFSAQQFPDLHSELNLSSLELGDSALYFCASSVGLVGNTGELFFGEGSRLTVL.

This clone came up once. The chain joins TRBV7-2 to TRBJ2-7, with 14 bases lining up with TRBD2. CDR3 size: 18 residues. The ends lost 1 base at V and 3 bases at J; junction bases unmatched: 8. Per the germline V gene, CDR1 is SGHTA and CDR2 is FQGNSA. CDR3 bases: TGTGCCAGCAGCTTAGTTCCGGGACTAGCGGGGGCGATCTACGAGCAGTACTTC. It translates to CASSLVPGLAGAIYEQYF.

This sequence joins TRBV2 and TRBJ2-3, with D hard to call. This CDR3 comprises 13 residues. V lost 7 bases to trimming and J lost 3 bases, with 11 bases between them. CDR1 is SNHLY, CDR2 FYNNEI, per germline. Here the CDR3 reads CASNPPFTDTQYF. CDR3 in DNA: TGTGCCAGCAATCCCCCGTTTACAGATACGCAGTATTTT.

The table lists this clone with a count of one. The chain couples TRBV19 to TRBJ1-4, with unresolved D. The CDR3 covers 17 residues. Trimming took 6 bases from V and 8 from J, leaving 25 bases between them. Germline lookup yields CDR1 LNHDA and CDR2 SQIVND (reference sequence). CDR3 DNA sequence: TGTGCCAGTAGGTCAACAGTGGGAAACGGAGAAGGAGAAAAACTGTTTTTT. Translated: CASRSTVGNGEGEKLFF. The variable domain in full, completed from reference TRBV19 and TRBJ1-4, reads DGGITQSPKYLFRKEGQNVTLSCEQNLNHDAMYWYRQDPGQGLRLIYYSQIVNDFQKGDIAEGYSVSREKKESFPLTVTSAQKNPTAFYLCASRSTVGNGEGEKLFFGSGTQLSVL.

The rearrangement links TRBV10-1 to TRBJ2-3, with unresolved D. Germline CDR1 reads WNHNN; CDR2 reads SYGVQD (reference sequence). Between the trimmed V and J ends, which lost 9 bases and 0 bases, there was a span of 10 bases. The CDR3 extends over 13 amino acids. CDR3 loop: CASSLGSTDTQYF. CDR3 DNA: TGCGCCAGTTCATTGGGGAGCACAGATACGCAGTATTTT.